This TCR beta chain was captured in a study of T cells in Graves' hyperthyroidism and ophthalmopathy. This clonotype was counted at least ten times. Template material for amplifying TCR beta CDR3 regions consisted of RNA transcripts. HTBI primers drove first-round RT-PCR of the TCR CDR3. TCRdb independently ran MiXCR on the multiplex PCR reads; one entry per CDR3 protein. Among about 370,000 distinct CDR3 sequences listed, around 15% were seen once. The CDR3 sequence is 15 residues long. V lost 2 bases to trimming and J lost 6 bases, with 15 bases between them. CDR1 KGHSH and CDR2 LQKENI come from the germline V gene.

The TCR comes from a woman aged 60-75 years with Graves' ophthalmopathy. The rearrangement links TRBV18 to TRBJ2-3; D gene uncertain. What was sequenced was blood. The CDR3 loop reads CASSPVPGESDTQYF. The CDR3 DNA follows: TGTGCCAGCTCACCAGTCCCCGGAGAGTCGGATACGCAGTATTTT.